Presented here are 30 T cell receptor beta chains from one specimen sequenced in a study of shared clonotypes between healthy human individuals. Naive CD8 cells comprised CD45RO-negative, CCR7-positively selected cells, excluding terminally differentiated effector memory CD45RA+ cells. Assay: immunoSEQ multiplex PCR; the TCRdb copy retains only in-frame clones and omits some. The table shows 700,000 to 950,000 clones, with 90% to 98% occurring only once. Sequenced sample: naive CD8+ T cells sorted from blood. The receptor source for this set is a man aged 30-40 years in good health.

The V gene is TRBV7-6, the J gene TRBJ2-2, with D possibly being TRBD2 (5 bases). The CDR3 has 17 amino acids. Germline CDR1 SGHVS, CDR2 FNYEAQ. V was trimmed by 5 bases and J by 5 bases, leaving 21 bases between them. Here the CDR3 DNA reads TGTGCCAGCAGCCCGGTAAGAGGGCCTGGCCGGACCGGGGAGCTGTTTTTT. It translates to CASSPVRGPGRTGELFF.

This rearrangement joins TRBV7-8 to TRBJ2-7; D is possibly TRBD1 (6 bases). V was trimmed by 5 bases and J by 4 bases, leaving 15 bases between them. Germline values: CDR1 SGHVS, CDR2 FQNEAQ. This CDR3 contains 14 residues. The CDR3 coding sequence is TGTGCCAGCAGCCTTAGTGCAGGGGCATACGAGCAGTACTTC. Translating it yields CASSLSAGAYEQYF.

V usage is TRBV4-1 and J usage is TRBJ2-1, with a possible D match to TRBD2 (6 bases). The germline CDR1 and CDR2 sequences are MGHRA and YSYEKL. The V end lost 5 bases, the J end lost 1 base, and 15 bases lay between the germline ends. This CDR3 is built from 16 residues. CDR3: CASSAFGGESYNEQFF. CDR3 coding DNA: TGCGCCAGCAGCGCGTTTGGAGGGGAGTCCTACAATGAGCAGTTCTTC.

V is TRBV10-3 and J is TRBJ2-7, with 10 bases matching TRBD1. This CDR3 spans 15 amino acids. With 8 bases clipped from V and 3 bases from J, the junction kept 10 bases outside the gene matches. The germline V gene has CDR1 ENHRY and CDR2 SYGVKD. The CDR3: CAISGRGQGIYEQYF. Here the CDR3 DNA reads TGTGCCATCTCGGGTAGGGGACAGGGGATCTACGAGCAGTACTTC.

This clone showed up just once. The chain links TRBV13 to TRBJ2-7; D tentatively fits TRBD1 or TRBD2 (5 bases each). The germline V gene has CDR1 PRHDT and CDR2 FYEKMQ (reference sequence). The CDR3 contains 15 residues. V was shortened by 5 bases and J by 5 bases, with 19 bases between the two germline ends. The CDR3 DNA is TGTGCCAGCAGCGATCTCCGGGACGGTGTCCACGAGCAGTACTTC. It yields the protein CASSDLRDGVHEQYF.

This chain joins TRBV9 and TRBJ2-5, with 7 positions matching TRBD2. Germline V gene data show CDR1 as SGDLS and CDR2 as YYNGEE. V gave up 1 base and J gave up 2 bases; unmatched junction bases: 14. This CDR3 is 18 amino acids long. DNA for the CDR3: TGTGCCAGCAGCGTAAGGAGCTTGGCGGGAGAACCTCAAGAGACCCAGTACTTC. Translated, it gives CASSVRSLAGEPQETQYF.

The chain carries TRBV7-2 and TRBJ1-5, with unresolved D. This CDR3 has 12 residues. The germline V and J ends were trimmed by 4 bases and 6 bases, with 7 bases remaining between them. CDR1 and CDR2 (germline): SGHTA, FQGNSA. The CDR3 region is CASSSQTQPQHF. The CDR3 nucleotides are TGTGCCAGCAGCTCCCAGACTCAGCCCCAGCATTTT.

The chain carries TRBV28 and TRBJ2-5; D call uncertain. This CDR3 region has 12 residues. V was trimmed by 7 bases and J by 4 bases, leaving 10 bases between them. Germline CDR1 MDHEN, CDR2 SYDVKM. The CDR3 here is CASTSTRETQYF. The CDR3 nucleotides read TGTGCCAGCACAAGTACCAGAGAGACCCAGTACTTC.

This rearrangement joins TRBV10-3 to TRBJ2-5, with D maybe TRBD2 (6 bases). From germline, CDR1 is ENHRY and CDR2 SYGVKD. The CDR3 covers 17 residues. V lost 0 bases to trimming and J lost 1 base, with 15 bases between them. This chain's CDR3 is CAISESFGSGAQETQYF. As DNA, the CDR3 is TGTGCCATCAGTGAGTCGTTTGGTAGCGGAGCCCAAGAGACCCAGTACTTC.

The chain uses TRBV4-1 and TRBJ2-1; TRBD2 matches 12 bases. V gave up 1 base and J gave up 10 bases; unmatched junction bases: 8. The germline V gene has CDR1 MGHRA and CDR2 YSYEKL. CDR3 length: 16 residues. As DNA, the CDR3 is TGCGCCAGCAGCCAAGCCGGACTAGCGGGAACGGGGGAGCAGTTCTTC. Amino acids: CASSQAGLAGTGEQFF.

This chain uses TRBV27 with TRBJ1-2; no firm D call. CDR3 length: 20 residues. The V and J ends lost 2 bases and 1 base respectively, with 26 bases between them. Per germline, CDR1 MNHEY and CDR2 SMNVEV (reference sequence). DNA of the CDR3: TGTGCCAGCAGTTTACGATTCTCGAGGGCTCTAGGACCCCTTAACTATGGCTACACCTTC. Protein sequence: CASSLRFSRALGPLNYGYTF.

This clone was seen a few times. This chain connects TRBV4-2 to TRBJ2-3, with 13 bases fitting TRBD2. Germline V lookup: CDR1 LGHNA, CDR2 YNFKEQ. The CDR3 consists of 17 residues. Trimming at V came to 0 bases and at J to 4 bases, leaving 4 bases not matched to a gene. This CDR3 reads CASSQELAGGPADTQYF. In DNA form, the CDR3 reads TGTGCCAGCAGCCAAGAACTAGCGGGAGGGCCGGCAGATACGCAGTATTTT.

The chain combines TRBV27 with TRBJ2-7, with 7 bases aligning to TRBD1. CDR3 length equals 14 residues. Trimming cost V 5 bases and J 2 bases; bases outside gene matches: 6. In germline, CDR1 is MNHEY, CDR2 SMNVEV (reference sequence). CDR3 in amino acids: CASSRRDRPYEQYF. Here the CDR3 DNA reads TGTGCCAGCAGTCGCCGGGACAGACCCTACGAGCAGTACTTC.

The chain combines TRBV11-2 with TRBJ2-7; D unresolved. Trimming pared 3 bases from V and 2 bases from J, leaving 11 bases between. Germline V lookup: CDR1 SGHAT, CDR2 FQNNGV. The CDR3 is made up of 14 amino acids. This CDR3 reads CASSFGRNTYEQYF. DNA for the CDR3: TGTGCCAGCAGCTTTGGCAGGAATACCTACGAGCAGTACTTC.

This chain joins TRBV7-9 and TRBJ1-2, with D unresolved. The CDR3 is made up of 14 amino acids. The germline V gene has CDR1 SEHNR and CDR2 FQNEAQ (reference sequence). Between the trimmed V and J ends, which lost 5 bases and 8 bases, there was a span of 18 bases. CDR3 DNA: TGTGCCAGCAGCGGCTGGGGAGAATTGACGGGCTACACCTTC. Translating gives CASSGWGELTGYTF.

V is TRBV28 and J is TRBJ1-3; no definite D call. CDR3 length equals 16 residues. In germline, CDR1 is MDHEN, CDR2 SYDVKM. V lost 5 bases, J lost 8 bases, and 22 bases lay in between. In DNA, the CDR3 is TGTGCCAGCAGTCCTCCGCTGGTGGACGTATGGGACACCATATATTTT. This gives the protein CASSPPLVDVWDTIYF.

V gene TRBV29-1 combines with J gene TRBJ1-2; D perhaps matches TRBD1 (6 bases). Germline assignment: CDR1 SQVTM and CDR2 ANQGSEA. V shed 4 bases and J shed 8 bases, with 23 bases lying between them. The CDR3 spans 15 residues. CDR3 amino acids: CSVGGRDGEPIGYTF. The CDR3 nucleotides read TGCAGCGTTGGGGGGCGCGACGGCGAGCCTATCGGCTACACCTTC.

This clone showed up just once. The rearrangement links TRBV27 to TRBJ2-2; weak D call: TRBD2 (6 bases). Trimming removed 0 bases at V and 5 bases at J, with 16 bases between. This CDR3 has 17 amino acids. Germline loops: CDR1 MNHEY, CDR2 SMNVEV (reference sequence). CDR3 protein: CASSLSSGDRSTGELFF. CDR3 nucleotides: TGTGCCAGCAGTTTATCTTCGGGGGATCGGTCGACCGGGGAGCTGTTTTTT.

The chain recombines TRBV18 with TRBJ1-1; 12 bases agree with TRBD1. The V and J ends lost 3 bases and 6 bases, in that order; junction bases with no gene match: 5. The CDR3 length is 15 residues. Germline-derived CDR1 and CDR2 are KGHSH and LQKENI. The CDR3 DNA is TGTGCCAGCTCACCCGAGGGACAGGGGGCTGCTGAAGCTTTCTTT. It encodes CASSPEGQGAAEAFF.

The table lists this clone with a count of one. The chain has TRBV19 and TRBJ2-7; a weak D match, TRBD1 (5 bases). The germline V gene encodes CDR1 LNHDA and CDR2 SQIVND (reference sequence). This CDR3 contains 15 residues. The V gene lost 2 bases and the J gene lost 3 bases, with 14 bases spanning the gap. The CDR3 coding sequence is TGTGCCAGTAGTATATCGCAGGGTCAAGGCTACGAGCAGTACTTC. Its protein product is CASSISQGQGYEQYF.

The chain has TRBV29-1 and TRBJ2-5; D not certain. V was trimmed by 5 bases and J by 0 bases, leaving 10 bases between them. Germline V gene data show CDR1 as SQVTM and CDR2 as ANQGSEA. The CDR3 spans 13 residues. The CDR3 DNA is TGCAGCGTTCCCCACCCGTACCAAGAGACCCAGTACTTC. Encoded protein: CSVPHPYQETQYF.

CDR3 sequence reads: CASSQEQGRHEQYF. Written as DNA, the CDR3 is TGTGCCAGCAGCCAAGAGCAGGGGAGGCACGAGCAGTACTTC. The chain joins TRBV14 to TRBJ2-7, with D perhaps being TRBD1 or TRBD2 (6 bases each). The CDR3 runs to 14 residues. Germline CDR1 and CDR2: SGHDN and FVKESK. V gave up 0 bases and J gave up 5 bases, with 11 bases separating them.

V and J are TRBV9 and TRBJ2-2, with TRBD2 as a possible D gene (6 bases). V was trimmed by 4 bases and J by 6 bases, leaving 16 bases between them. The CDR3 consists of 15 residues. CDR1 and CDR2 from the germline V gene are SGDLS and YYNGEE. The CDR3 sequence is CASSPRLTSPGELFF. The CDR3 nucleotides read TGTGCCAGCAGCCCACGACTAACTAGCCCCGGGGAGCTGTTTTTT.

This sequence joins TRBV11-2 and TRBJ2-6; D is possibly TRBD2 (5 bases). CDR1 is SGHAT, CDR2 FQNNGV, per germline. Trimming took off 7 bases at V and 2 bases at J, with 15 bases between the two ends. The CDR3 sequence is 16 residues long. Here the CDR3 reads CASTLRTRPGANVLTF. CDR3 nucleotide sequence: TGTGCCAGCACCCTTAGGACTCGCCCTGGGGCCAACGTCCTGACTTTC.

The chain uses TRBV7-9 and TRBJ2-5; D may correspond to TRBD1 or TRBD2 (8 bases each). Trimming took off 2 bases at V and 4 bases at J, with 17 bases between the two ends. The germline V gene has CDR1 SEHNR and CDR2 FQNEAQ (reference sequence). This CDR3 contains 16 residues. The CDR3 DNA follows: TGTGCCAGCAGCTTAATAGATAGCGGGACAGGAGAGACCCAGTACTTC. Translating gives CASSLIDSGTGETQYF.

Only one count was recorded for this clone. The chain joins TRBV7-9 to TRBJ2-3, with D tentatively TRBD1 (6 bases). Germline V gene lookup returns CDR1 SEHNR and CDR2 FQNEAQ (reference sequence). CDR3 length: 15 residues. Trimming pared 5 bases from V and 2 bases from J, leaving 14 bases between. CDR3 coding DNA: TGTGCCAGCAGCAAAAGAACAGGGAACACAGATACGCAGTATTTT. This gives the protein CASSKRTGNTDTQYF.

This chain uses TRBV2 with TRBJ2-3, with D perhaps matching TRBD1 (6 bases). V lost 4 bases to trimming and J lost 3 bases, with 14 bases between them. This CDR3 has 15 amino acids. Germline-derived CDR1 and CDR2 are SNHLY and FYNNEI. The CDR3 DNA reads TGTGCCAGCAGTGGTCGCAACAGGGTGACAGATACGCAGTATTTT. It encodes CASSGRNRVTDTQYF.

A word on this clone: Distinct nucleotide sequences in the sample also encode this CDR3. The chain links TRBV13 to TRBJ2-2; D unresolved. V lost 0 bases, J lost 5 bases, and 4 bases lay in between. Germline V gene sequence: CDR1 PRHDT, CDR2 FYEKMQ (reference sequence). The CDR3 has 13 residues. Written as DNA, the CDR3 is TGTGCCAGCAGCTTAGGCGGTACCGGGGAGCTGTTTTTT. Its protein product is CASSLGGTGELFF.

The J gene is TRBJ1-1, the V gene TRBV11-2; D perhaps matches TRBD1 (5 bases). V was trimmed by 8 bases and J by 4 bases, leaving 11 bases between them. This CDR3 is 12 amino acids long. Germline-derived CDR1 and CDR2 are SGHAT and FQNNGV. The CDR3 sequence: CASGGWSTEAFF. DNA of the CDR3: TGTGCCAGCGGGGGGTGGAGCACTGAAGCTTTCTTT. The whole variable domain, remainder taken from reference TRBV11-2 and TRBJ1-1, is EAGVAQSPRYKIIEKRQSVAFWCNPISGHATLYWYQQILGQGPKLLIQFQNNGVVDDSQLPKDRFSAERLKGVDSTLKIQPAKLEDSAVYLCASGGWSTEAFFGQGTRLTVV.

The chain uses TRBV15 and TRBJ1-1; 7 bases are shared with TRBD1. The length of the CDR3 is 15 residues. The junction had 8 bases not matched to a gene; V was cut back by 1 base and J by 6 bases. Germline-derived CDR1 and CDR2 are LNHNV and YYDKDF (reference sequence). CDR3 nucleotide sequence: TGTGCCACCAGCAGAGCGAGACAGGGAATGCCTGAAGCTTTCTTT. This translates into CATSRARQGMPEAFF.